A selection of T cell receptor beta chains follows, all from one sample in a study of identical twins. TCRdb re-called the 5' RACE reads with MiXCR, one entry per CDR3 protein. The table records approximately 890,000 distinct CDR3 sequences, about 12% of them present only once. This same sample was also taken into another study, of yellow fever vaccine responses in identical twins.

The source material was PBMCs. The receptors come from a woman aged 18-35 years in good health. Each CDR3 is given without its conserved first and last residue.

CDR3 protein: ASSLVAAGTHNEQF; J gene: TRBJ2-1; CDR3 length: 14; V gene: TRBV28
CDR3 protein: SPREGITDTQY; J gene: TRBJ2-3; CDR3 length: 11; V gene: TRBV20-1
CDR3 protein: ASSYSFVQF; J gene: TRBJ2-1; CDR3 length: 9; V gene: TRBV12-3/TRBV12-4
CDR3 protein: ASSLTTSGRRVNEQF; J gene: TRBJ2-1; CDR3 length: 15; V gene: TRBV7-3
CDR3 protein: ASSRTGVNLLSTDTQY; J gene: TRBJ2-3; CDR3 length: 16; V gene: TRBV2
CDR3 protein: ASSLTSGALTYEQY; J gene: TRBJ2-7; CDR3 length: 14; V gene: TRBV5-6
CDR3 protein: ASRRGALLFNEQF; J gene: TRBJ2-1; CDR3 length: 13; V gene: TRBV27
CDR3 protein: ASSPLNQETQY; J gene: TRBJ2-5; CDR3 length: 11; V gene: TRBV7-9
CDR3 protein: ASSKDRGNTEAF; J gene: TRBJ1-1; CDR3 length: 12; V gene: TRBV18
CDR3 protein: ASSEEGLAGRSNQPQH; J gene: TRBJ1-5; CDR3 length: 16; V gene: TRBV2